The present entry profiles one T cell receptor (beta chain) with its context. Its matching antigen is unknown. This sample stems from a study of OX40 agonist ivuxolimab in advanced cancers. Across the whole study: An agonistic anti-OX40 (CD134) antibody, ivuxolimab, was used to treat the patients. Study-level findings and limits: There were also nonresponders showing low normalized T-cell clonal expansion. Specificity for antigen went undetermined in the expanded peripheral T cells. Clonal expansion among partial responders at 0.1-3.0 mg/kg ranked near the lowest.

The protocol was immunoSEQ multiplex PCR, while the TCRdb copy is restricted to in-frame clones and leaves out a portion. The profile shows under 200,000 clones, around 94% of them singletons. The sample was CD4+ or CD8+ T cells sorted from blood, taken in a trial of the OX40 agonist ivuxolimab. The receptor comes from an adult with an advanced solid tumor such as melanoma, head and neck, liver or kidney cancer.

CDR3 coding DNA: TGTGCCAGCACGGAGCGGATGACAGATACGCAGTATTTT. This translates into CASTERMTDTQYF. The chain employs TRBV2 and TRBJ2-3; tentative D call: TRBD2 (5 bases). The germline V gene encodes CDR1 SNHLY and CDR2 FYNNEI. The ends were cut back, 7 bases at V and 3 bases at J, with 11 bases in the middle. CDR3 size: 13 residues.